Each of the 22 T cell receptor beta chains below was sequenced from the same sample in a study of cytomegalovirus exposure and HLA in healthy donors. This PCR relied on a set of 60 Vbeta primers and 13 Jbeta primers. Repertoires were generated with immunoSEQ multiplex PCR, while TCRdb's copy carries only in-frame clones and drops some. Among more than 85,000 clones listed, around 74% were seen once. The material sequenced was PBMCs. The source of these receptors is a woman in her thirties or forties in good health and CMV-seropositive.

This chain's CDR3 is CSVTRQGGTEAFF. The CDR3 DNA sequence: TGCAGCGTGACCAGACAGGGTGGCACTGAAGCTTTCTTT. The V call is TRBV29-1, the J call TRBJ1-1; 7 positions match TRBD1. The CDR3 sequence is 13 residues long. The junction had 8 bases not matched to a gene; V was cut back by 6 bases and J by 4 bases. CDR1 and CDR2 (germline): SQVTM, ANQGSEA.

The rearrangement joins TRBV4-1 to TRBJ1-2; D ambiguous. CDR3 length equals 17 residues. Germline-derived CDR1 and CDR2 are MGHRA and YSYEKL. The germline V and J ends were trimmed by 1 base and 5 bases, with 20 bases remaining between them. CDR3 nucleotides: TGCGCCAGCAGCCAAGTCACCGCTGCGGGCTTCAAGTATGGCTACACCTTC. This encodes CASSQVTAAGFKYGYTF.

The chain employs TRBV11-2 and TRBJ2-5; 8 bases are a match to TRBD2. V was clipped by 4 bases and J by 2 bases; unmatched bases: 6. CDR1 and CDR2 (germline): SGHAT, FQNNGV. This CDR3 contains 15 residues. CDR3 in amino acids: CASSSPGGVQETQYF. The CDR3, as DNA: TGTGCCAGCAGCTCCCCGGGGGGGGTGCAAGAGACCCAGTACTTC.

CDR3 sequence: CASSFGVSGTEAFF. As DNA, the CDR3 is TGTGCCAGCAGCTTTGGCGTTTCAGGAACTGAAGCTTTCTTT. The gene calls are TRBV7-6 and TRBJ1-1; D uncertain. The CDR3 runs 14 residues. From germline, CDR1 is SGHVS and CDR2 FNYEAQ. Trimming removed 3 bases at V and 5 bases at J, with 13 bases between.

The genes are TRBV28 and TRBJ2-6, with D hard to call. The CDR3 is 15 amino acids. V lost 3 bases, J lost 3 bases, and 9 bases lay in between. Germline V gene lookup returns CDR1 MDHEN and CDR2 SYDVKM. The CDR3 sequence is CASSFNFDGANVLTF. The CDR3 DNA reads TGTGCCAGCAGTTTCAACTTTGATGGGGCCAACGTCCTGACTTTC.

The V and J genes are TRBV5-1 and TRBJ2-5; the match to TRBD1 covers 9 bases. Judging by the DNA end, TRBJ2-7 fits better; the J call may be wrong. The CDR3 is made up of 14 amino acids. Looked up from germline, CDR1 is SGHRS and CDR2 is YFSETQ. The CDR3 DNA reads TGCGCCAGCAGCTCGGACAGGGGAGCCTACGAGCAGTACTTC. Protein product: CASSSDRGAYEQYF.

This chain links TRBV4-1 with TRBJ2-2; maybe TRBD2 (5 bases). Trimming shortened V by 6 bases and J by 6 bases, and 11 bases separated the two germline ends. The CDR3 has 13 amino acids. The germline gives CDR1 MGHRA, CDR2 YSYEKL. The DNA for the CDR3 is TGCGCCAGCAGTCCCTTCGGGGCCGGGGAGCTGTTTTTT. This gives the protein CASSPFGAGELFF.

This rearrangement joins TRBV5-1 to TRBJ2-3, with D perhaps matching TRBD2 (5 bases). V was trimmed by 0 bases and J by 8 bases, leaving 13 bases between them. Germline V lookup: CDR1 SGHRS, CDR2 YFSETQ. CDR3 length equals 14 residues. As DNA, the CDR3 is TGCGCCAGCAGCTTGGGGGATAGCGATGCTACGCAGTATTTT. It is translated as CASSLGDSDATQYF. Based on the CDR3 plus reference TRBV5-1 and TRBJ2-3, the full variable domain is KAGVTQTPRYLIKTRGQQVTLSCSPISGHRSVSWYQQTPGQGLQFLFEYFSETQRNKGNFPGRFSGRQFSNSRSEMNVSTLELGDSALYLCASSLGDSDATQYFGPGTRLTVL.

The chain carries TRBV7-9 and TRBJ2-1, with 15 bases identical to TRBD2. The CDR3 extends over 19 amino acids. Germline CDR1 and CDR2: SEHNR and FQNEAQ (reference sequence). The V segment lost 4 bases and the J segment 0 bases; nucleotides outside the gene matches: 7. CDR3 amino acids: CASSSGTSGGSSSYNEQFF. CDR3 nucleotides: TGTGCCAGCAGCTCGGGGACTAGCGGGGGGTCAAGCTCCTACAATGAGCAGTTCTTC.

In DNA form, the CDR3 reads TGTGCCAGCAGACCGGGACTAGATTTCACAGATACGCAGTATTTT. Encoded protein: CASRPGLDFTDTQYF. The V gene is TRBV5-4, the J gene TRBJ2-3; 8 bases are a match to TRBD2. The length of the CDR3 is 15 residues. The V gene's germline CDR1 is SGHNT and CDR2 YYREEE (reference sequence). J lost 2 bases, V lost 5 bases, and 7 bases had no gene match.

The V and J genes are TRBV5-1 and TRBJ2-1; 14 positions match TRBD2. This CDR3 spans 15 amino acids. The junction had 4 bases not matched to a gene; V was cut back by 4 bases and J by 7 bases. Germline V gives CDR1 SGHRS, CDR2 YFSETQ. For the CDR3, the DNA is TGCGCCAGCAGCCAGACTAGCGGGAGGGGAAATGAGCAGTTCTTC. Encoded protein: CASSQTSGRGNEQFF.

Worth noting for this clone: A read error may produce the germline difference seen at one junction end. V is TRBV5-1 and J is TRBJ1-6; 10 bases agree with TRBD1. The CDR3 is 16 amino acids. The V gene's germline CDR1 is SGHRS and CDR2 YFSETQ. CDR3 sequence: CVSSLGTGTGDSPLHF. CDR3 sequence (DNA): TGCGTCAGCAGCTTGGGGACCGGGACAGGGGATTCACCCCTCCACTTT. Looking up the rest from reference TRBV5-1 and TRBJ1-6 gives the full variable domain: KAGVTQTPRYLIKTRGQQVTLSCSPISGHRSVSWYQQTPGQGLQFLFEYFSETQRNKGNFPGRFSGRQFSNSRSEMNVSTLELGDSALYLCVSSLGTGTGDSPLHFGNGTRLTVT.

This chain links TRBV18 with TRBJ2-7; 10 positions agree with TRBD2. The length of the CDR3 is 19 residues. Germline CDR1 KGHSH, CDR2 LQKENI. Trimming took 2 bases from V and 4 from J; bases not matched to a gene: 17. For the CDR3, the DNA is TGTGCCAGCTCACCATTTGGGGCTAGCGGGAGACCCACGTATTACGAGCAGTACTTC. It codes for CASSPFGASGRPTYYEQYF.

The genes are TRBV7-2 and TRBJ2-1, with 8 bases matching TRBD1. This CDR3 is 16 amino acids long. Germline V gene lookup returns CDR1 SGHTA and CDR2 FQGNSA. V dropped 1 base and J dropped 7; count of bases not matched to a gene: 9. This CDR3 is CASSLDGTGLRNEQFF. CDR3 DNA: TGTGCCAGCAGCTTAGATGGGACAGGCCTGAGGAATGAGCAGTTCTTC.

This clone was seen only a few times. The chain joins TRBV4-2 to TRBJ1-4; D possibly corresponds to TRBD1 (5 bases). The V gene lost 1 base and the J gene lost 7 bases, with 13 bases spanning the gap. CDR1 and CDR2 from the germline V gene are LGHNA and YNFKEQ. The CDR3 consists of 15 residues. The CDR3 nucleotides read TGTGCCAGCAGCCAAGCAGTGCGGGGCGGTGAAAAACTGTTTTTT. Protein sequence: CASSQAVRGGEKLFF.

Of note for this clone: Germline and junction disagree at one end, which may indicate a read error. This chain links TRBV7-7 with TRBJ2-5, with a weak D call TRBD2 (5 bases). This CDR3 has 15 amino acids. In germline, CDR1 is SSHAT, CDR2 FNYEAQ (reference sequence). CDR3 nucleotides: TGTGCTAGCAGCTTAGGGTCACTAGACCAAGAGACCCAGTACTTC. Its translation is CASSLGSLDQETQYF.

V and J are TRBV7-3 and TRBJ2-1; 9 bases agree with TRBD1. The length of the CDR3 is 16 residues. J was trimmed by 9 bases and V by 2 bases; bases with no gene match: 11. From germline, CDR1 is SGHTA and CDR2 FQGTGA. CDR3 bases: TGTGCCAGCAGCTTATATTCAGGACAGGGGTATGCTGAGCAGTTCTTC. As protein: CASSLYSGQGYAEQFF. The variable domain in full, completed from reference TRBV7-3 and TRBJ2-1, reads GAGVSQTPSNKVTEKGKYVELRCDPISGHTALYWYRQSLGQGPEFLIYFQGTGAADDSGLPNDRFFAVRPEGSVSTLKIQRTERGDSAVYLCASSLYSGQGYAEQFFGPGTRLTVL.

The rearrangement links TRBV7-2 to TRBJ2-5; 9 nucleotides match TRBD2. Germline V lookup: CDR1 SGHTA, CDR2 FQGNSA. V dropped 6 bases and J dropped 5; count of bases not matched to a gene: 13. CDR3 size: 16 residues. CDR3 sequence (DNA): TGTGCCAGCAGTTTCACCGGGACTAGCAGGTGGGAGACCCAGTACTTC. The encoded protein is CASSFTGTSRWETQYF.

DNA for the CDR3: TGTGCCAGTAGGGGGGGACAGGGACTAGGAACGAACACCGGGGAGCTGTTTTTT. Its protein is CASRGGQGLGTNTGELFF. The chain couples TRBV19 to TRBJ2-2; weak D call: TRBD1 (9 bases). This CDR3 contains 18 residues. The ends were cut back, 6 bases at V and 0 bases at J, with 20 bases in the middle. Germline loops: CDR1 LNHDA, CDR2 SQIVND (reference sequence). Based on the CDR3 plus reference TRBV19 and TRBJ2-2, the full variable domain is DGGITQSPKYLFRKEGQNVTLSCEQNLNHDAMYWYRQDPGQGLRLIYYSQIVNDFQKGDIAEGYSVSREKKESFPLTVTSAQKNPTAFYLCASRGGQGLGTNTGELFFGEGSRLTVL.

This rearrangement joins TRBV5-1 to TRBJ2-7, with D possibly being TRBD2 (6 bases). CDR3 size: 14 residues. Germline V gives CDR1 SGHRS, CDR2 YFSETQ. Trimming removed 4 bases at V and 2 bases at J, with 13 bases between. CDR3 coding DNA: TGCGCCAGCAGCCCGATAGCGGCTCCCTACGAGCAGTACTTC. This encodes CASSPIAAPYEQYF. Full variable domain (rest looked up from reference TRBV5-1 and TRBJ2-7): KAGVTQTPRYLIKTRGQQVTLSCSPISGHRSVSWYQQTPGQGLQFLFEYFSETQRNKGNFPGRFSGRQFSNSRSEMNVSTLELGDSALYLCASSPIAAPYEQYFGPGTRLTVT.

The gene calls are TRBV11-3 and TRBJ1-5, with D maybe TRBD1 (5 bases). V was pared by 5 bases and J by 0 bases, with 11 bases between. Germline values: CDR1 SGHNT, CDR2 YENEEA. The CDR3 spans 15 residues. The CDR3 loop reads CASSLGGDSNQPQHF. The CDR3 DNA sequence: TGTGCCAGCAGCCTCGGAGGGGATAGCAATCAGCCCCAGCATTTT.

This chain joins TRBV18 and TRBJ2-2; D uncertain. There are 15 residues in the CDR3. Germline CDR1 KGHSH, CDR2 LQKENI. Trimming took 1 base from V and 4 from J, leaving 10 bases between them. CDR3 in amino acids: CASSPLLDSTGELFF. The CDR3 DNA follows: TGTGCCAGCTCACCACTATTAGATTCCACCGGGGAGCTGTTTTTT.